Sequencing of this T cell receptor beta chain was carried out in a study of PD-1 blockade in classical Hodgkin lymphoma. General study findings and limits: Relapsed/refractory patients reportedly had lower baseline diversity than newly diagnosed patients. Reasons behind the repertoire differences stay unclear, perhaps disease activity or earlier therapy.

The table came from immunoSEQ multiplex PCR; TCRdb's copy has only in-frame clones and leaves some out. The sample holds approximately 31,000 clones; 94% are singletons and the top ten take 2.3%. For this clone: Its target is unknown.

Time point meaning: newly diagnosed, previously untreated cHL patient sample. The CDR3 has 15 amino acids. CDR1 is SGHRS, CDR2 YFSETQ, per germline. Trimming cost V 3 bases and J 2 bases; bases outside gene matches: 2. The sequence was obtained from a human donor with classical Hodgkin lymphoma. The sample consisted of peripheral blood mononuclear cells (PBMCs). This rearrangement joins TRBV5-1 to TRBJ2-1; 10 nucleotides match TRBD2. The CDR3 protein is CASSSLAGAYNEQFF. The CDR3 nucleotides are TGCGCCAGCAGCTCCCTAGCGGGGGCCTACAATGAGCAGTTCTTC.